The sequence of this T cell receptor beta chain was determined in a study of CD8 T cells in ankylosing spondylitis. Findings of the study overall: The study identified a TCR beta motif of seven or eight highly homologous variants that appeared characteristic of ankylosing spondylitis blood. Prior literature has documented some motif variants in synovial fluid and blood from reactive arthritis.

Regarding this clonotype: Its antigen remains unidentified.

The CDR3 sequence is 16 residues long. The germline V and J ends were trimmed by 3 bases and 2 bases, with 14 bases remaining between them. Quantitative molecular-barcoded 5'-RACE generated the TCR beta libraries. MiXCR, run by TCRdb on the 5' RACE reads, gives a single entry per CDR3 protein. The table lists roughly 470,000 distinct CDR3 sequences, 25% to 30% of them singletons, with roughly 0.9% in the top ten. Specimen: blood, either unsorted or a sorted T cell fraction (not recorded which). The receptor was derived from a male donor with ankylosing spondylitis. The rearrangement joins TRBV12-3 or TRBV12-4 to TRBJ1-5; D gene ambiguous. CDR3 amino acids: CASSFRTGGGNQPQHF. The CDR3 nucleotides read TGTGCCAGCAGTTTTAGAACGGGAGGTGGCAATCAGCCCCAGCATTTT.